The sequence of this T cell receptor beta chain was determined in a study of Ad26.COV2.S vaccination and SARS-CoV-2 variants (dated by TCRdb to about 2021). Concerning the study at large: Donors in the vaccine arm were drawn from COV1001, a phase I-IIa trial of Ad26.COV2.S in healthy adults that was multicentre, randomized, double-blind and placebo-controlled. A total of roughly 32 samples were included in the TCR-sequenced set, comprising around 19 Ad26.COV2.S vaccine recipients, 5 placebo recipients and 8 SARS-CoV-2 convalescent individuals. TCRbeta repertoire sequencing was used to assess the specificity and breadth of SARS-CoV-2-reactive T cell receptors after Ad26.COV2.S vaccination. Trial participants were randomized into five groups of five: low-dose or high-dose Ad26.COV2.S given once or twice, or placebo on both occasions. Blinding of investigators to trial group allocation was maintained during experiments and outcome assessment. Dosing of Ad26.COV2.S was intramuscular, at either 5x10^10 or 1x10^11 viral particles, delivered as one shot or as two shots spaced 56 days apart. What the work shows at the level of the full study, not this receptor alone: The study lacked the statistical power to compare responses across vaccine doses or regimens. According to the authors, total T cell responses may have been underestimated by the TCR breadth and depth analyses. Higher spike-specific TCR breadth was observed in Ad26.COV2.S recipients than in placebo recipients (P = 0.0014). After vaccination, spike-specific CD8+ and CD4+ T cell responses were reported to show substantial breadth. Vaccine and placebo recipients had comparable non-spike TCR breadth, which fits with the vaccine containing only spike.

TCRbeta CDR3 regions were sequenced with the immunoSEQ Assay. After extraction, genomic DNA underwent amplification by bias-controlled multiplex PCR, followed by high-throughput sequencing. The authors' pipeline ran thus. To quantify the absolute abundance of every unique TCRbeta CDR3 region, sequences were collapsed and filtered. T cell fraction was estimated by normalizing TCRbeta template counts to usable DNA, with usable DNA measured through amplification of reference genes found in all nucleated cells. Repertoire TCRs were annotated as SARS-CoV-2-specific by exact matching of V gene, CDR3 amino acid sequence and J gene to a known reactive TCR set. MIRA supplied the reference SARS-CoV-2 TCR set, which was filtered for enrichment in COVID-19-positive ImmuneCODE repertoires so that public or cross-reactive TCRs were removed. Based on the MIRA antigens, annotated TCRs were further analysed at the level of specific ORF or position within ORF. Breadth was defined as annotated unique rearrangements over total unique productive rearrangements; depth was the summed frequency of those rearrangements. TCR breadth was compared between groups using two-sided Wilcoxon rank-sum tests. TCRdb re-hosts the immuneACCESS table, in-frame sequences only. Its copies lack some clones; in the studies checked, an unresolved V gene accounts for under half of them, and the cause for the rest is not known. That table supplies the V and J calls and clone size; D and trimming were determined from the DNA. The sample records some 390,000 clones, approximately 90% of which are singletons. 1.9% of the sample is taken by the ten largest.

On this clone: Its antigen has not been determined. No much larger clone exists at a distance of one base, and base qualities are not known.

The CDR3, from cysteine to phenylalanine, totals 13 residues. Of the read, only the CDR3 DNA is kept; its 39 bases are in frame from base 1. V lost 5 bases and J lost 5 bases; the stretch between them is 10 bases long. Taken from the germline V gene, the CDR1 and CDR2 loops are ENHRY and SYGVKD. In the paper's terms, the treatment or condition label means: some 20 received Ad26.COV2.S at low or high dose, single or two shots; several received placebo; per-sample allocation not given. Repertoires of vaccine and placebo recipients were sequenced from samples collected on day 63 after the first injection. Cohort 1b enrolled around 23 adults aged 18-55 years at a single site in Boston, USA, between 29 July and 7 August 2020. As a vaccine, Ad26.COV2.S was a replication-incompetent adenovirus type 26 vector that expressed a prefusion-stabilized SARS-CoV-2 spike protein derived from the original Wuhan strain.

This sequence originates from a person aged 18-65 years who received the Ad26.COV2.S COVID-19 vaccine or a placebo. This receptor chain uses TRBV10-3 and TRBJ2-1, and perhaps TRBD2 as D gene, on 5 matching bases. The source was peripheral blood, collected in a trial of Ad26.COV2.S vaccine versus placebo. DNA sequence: TGTGCCATCAGTAGCGGAGATAACAATGAGCAGTTCTTC. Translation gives CAISSGDNNEQFF.